This T cell receptor beta chain was retrieved from a study of T-cell memory formation after mild COVID-19. Broader study findings: The authors left the SARS-CoV-2 specificity of second-wave clones peaking on day 37 unconfirmed. Mainly CM and EM harbored the contracting CD4+ clones; mainly EMRA harbored the CD8+ ones.

TCRdb processed the 5' RACE reads anew with MiXCR; each CDR3 protein has one entry. The sample yields about 280,000 distinct CDR3 sequences, 8% to 10% seen once. The V end lost 5 bases, the J end lost 1 base, and 14 bases lay between the germline ends. CDR3 length: 15 amino acids. Germline loops: CDR1 SGHTA, CDR2 FQGNSA. There are many counts of this clonotype. The antigen remains unidentified. The receptor was derived from a man aged 18 to 30 who had mild COVID-19 (a few samples of this study predate the infection). Cell type and time point are not known. The rearrangement links TRBV7-2 to TRBJ2-5; D perhaps matches TRBD1 (6 bases). Sample: PBMCs or a T cell subset sorted from them (not recorded which). The CDR3 DNA reads TGTGCCAGCAGCAATCAGGGGCCCCGCCAAGAGACCCAGTACTTC. Amino acids: CASSNQGPRQETQYF.